Listed here are 20 T cell receptor beta chains from one sample, sequenced in a study of T cell responses to AZD1222 COVID-19 vaccine. Profiling relied on immunoSEQ multiplex PCR, and the TCRdb table lists in-frame clones only, not all of them. Counted here are about 100,000 clones, 88% occurring once; the ten biggest clones make up around 2%. The sequences come from peripheral blood, collected on day 0 of AZD1222 vaccination. The receptors come from an adult in good health.

V is TRBV7-2 and J is TRBJ2-7, with 11 bases lining up with TRBD2. The CDR3 runs 15 residues. V was clipped by 6 bases and J by 3 bases; unmatched bases: 7. Germline CDR1 reads SGHTA; CDR2 reads FQGNSA. The CDR3 loop is CASSSGLAELYEQYF. Here the CDR3 DNA reads TGTGCCAGCAGTTCGGGACTAGCGGAGCTCTACGAGCAGTACTTC. Using reference TRBV7-2 and TRBJ2-7 for the parts outside the CDR3, the full variable domain is GAGVSQSPSNKVTEKGKDVELRCDPISGHTALYWYRQSLGQGLEFLIYFQGNSAPDKSGLPSDRFSAERTGGSVSTLTIQRTQQEDSAVYLCASSSGLAELYEQYFGPGTRLTVT.

The CDR3 nucleotides are TGTGCCAGCAGTCGCGGGGGCAGGGGACCCCACTTT. Its protein is CASSRGGRGPHF. The chain recombines TRBV12-3 or TRBV12-4 with TRBJ1-6, with a possible D match to TRBD1 (6 bases). CDR3 length equals 12 residues. The V end was cut by 5 bases, the J end by 18 bases, with 17 bases between.

The chain has TRBV2 and TRBJ1-5; 9 bases are a match to TRBD1. Germline CDR1 and CDR2: SNHLY and FYNNEI. This CDR3 comprises 15 residues. The J segment lost 4 bases and the V segment lost 6 bases, leaving 7 bases of the junction unmatched. CDR3 loop: CASSVQGAGNQPQHF. The DNA for the CDR3 is TGTGCCAGCAGCGTACAGGGGGCTGGGAATCAGCCCCAGCATTTT.

This clone was recorded only once. The rearrangement joins TRBV6-2 or TRBV6-3 to TRBJ2-7; the D is unclear. Trimming took 2 bases from V and 3 from J, leaving 14 bases between them. Germline V gene data show CDR1 as MNHEY and CDR2 as SVGEGT. The CDR3 sequence is 15 residues long. The CDR3 spells CASSYGPGSIYEQYF. For the CDR3, the DNA is TGTGCCAGCAGTTACGGTCCGGGCTCCATCTACGAGCAGTACTTC.

The chain joins TRBV6-5 to TRBJ2-5, with 8 bases matching TRBD1. The CDR3 contains 13 residues. The junction had 4 bases not matched to a gene; V was cut back by 5 bases and J by 5 bases. Germline V gives CDR1 MNHEY, CDR2 SVGAGI. CDR3 DNA sequence: TGTGCCAGCAGTCAGGGGGCTGGGGAGACCCAGTACTTC. The encoded protein is CASSQGAGETQYF.

This chain joins TRBV7-6 and TRBJ2-1; 13 nucleotides align to TRBD2. V was clipped by 5 bases and J by 6 bases; unmatched bases: 13. The CDR3 contains 18 residues. Looked up from germline, CDR1 is SGHVS and CDR2 is FNYEAQ. The CDR3 here is CASSPPGPGTSGINEQFF. CDR3 nucleotide sequence: TGTGCCAGCAGCCCCCCGGGACCCGGGACTAGCGGGATCAATGAGCAGTTCTTC.

The rearrangement links TRBV11-3 to TRBJ2-7, with 7 bases aligning to TRBD1. Germline CDR1 and CDR2: SGHNT and YENEEA. V lost 3 bases, J lost 0 bases, and 5 bases stayed unmatched. CDR3 length: 15 residues. The CDR3 sequence is CASSFETGNSYEQYF. CDR3 in DNA: TGTGCCAGCAGCTTTGAGACAGGGAACTCCTACGAGCAGTACTTC.

The rearrangement joins TRBV9 to TRBJ1-1, with a tentative D call TRBD1 (6 bases). The CDR3 has 14 residues. Trimming stripped 2 bases from V and 5 bases from J, with 13 bases between. CDR1 and CDR2 (germline): SGDLS, YYNGEE. The CDR3 reads CASSVLTGPTEAFF. For the CDR3, the DNA is TGTGCCAGCAGCGTGCTGACAGGTCCGACTGAAGCTTTCTTT. Based on the CDR3 plus reference TRBV9 and TRBJ1-1, the full variable domain is DSGVTQTPKHLITATGQRVTLRCSPRSGDLSVYWYQQSLDQGLQFLIQYYNGEERAKGNILERFSAQQFPDLHSELNLSSLELGDSALYFCASSVLTGPTEAFFGQGTRLTVV.

The chain links TRBV7-8 to TRBJ2-1; 8 bases are shared with TRBD1. Trimming at V came to 6 bases and at J to 12 bases, leaving 10 bases not matched to a gene. The CDR3 has 13 amino acids. Germline V CDR1 and CDR2: SGHVS, FQNEAQ. The CDR3 nucleotides are TGTGCCAGCAGTCAGAGGACAGGGCCAAGGCAGTTCTTC. It codes for CASSQRTGPRQFF.

V usage is TRBV2 and J usage is TRBJ2-5, with D possibly TRBD1 on 5 matching bases. The germline gives CDR1 SNHLY, CDR2 FYNNEI. Deletions cut 5 bases from V and 2 bases from J, with 18 bases between. This CDR3 contains 16 residues. CDR3 nucleotides: TGTGCCAGCAGTTCTGGGGTCACAGGTCCACAAGAGACCCAGTACTTC. This codes for CASSSGVTGPQETQYF.

The chain employs TRBV28 and TRBJ1-1, with TRBD1 matching over 7 bases. The CDR3 is made up of 14 amino acids. V trimming: 3 bases; J trimming: 4 bases; junction bases outside the gene matches: 5. Per the germline V gene, CDR1 is MDHEN and CDR2 is SYDVKM. CDR3 bases: TGTGCCAGCAGTTTCAGGCAGGGGGGCACTGAAGCTTTCTTT. Translating it yields CASSFRQGGTEAFF.

The chain carries TRBV11-3 and TRBJ2-3, with D maybe TRBD2 (6 bases). The V gene lost 4 bases and the J gene lost 2 bases, with 16 bases spanning the gap. Germline V lookup: CDR1 SGHNT, CDR2 YENEEA. The CDR3 has 16 amino acids. The CDR3 is CASSSGTDESTDTQYF. The CDR3 DNA reads TGTGCCAGCAGCTCCGGGACTGACGAATCCACAGATACGCAGTATTTT.

The chain recombines TRBV6-5 with TRBJ2-7; D is unclear. Looked up from germline, CDR1 is MNHEY and CDR2 is SVGAGI. Trimming stripped 5 bases from V and 0 bases from J, with 14 bases between. CDR3 length: 15 residues. CDR3 bases: TGTGCCAGCAGTCCCCCCGGGTACAGCTCCTACGAGCAGTACTTC. Translation gives CASSPPGYSSYEQYF.

The sample holds one count of this clone. The chain joins TRBV28 to TRBJ1-4; 10 nucleotides match TRBD1. Germline CDR1 is MDHEN and CDR2 is SYDVKM. Trimming cost V 8 bases and J 6 bases; bases outside gene matches: 3. The CDR3 sequence is 13 residues long. The CDR3: CASHGTGDEKLFF. In DNA form, the CDR3 reads TGTGCCAGCCACGGGACAGGGGATGAAAAACTGTTTTTT.

The chain uses TRBV5-1 and TRBJ1-4; D remains unclear. The CDR3 runs 15 residues. Germline V gene sequence: CDR1 SGHRS, CDR2 YFSETQ. V was pared by 0 bases and J by 0 bases, with 6 bases between. CDR3 residues: CASSLDGATNEKLFF. In DNA form, the CDR3 reads TGCGCCAGCAGCTTGGACGGTGCAACTAATGAAAAACTGTTTTTT.

V gene TRBV4-3 combines with J gene TRBJ2-1; D might be TRBD1 or TRBD2, each matching 5 bases. The V end was cut by 3 bases, the J end by 2 bases, with 26 bases between. In germline, CDR1 is LGHNA, CDR2 YSLEER. The CDR3 covers 20 residues. CDR3 region: CASSHPRVTADRPAYNEQFF. CDR3 nucleotides: TGCGCCAGCAGCCATCCTCGGGTGACAGCGGACCGGCCTGCCTACAATGAGCAGTTCTTC.

The chain recombines TRBV9 with TRBJ2-1, with D perhaps being TRBD1 or TRBD2 (5 bases each). Per germline, CDR1 SGDLS and CDR2 YYNGEE. The CDR3 runs to 15 residues. V lost 0 bases and J 3 bases, leaving 10 bases between the germline ends. The CDR3 DNA reads as TGTGCCAGCAGCGTAGGGGGGTCCCTCTACAATGAGCAGTTCTTC. This gives the protein CASSVGGSLYNEQFF.

Only a few counts were recorded for this clone. The J gene is TRBJ2-7, the V gene TRBV28; TRBD1 matches at 7 bases. The CDR3 loop spans 15 amino acids. The J segment lost 1 base and the V segment lost 6 bases, leaving 9 bases of the junction unmatched. Germline loops: CDR1 MDHEN, CDR2 SYDVKM. The CDR3 sequence: CASRPTGLGSYEQYF. The CDR3 nucleotides are TGTGCCAGCAGGCCGACAGGGCTGGGTTCCTACGAGCAGTACTTC. Full variable domain (remainder filled in from reference TRBV28 and TRBJ2-7): DVKVTQSSRYLVKRTGEKVFLECVQDMDHENMFWYRQDPGLGLRLIYFSYDVKMKEKGDIPEGYSVSREKKERFSLILESASTNQTSMYLCASRPTGLGSYEQYFGPGTRLTVT.

The V call is TRBV29-1, the J call TRBJ2-5, with no clear D. Trimming stripped 1 base from V and 5 bases from J, with 11 bases between. The CDR3 covers 13 residues. Germline CDR1 is SQVTM and CDR2 is ANQGSEA. CDR3 loop: CSVEARIGETQYF. The CDR3, as DNA: TGCAGCGTTGAAGCTCGCATCGGGGAGACCCAGTACTTC.

This clone was seen just once. The chain employs TRBV19 and TRBJ1-5; TRBD1 might be the D (5 bases). CDR1 is LNHDA and CDR2 is SQIVND in the germline V gene (reference sequence). There are 18 residues in the CDR3. V gave up 5 bases and J gave up 1 base, with 21 bases separating them. For the CDR3, the DNA is TGTGCCAGTAGTCTGGTCGGGGGGTTCGGTGGAAGCAATCAGCCCCAGCATTTT. As protein: CASSLVGGFGGSNQPQHF.